This entry concerns a single TCR beta chain. Its cognate antigen is unknown. The sample is drawn from a study of cytomegalovirus exposure and HLA in healthy donors. Study-wide results and caveats: Later, TCR association rates were found to vary by HLA locus, highest for DRB1 and lowest for HLA-C. A later analysis linked a missense DCLRE1C variant to TCR beta V- and J-gene trimming. Reports indicate that TCR beta sequences accurately predicted the HLA-A and HLA-B alleles of most subjects.

It was with 60 Vbeta and 13 Jbeta primers that the PCR ran. The data were produced by immunoSEQ multiplex PCR, yet TCRdb's version contains in-frame clones alone and is incomplete. The sample lists over 35,000 clones, approximately 80% occurring once. Germline trimming cut 0 bases from V and 6 bases from J; bases unmatched to any gene: 9. Germline assignment: CDR1 GTSNPN and CDR2 SVGIG (reference sequence). The CDR3 loop spans 15 amino acids. Material: PBMCs. The receptor comes from a man aged 25 to 40 in good health and CMV-seronegative. V usage is TRBV30 and J usage is TRBJ2-3; TRBD2 aligns across 7 bases. CDR3 protein: CAWSVPSGARDTQYF. DNA of the CDR3: TGTGCCTGGAGTGTACCAAGCGGGGCCCGGGATACGCAGTATTTT.